Detailed here is one T cell receptor (beta chain). Reverse transcription of all isolated RNA meant that expressed TCRB transcripts were sequenced. This table comes from immunoSEQ multiplex PCR, and its TCRdb copy is limited to in-frame clones, with some not included. The sample holds fewer than 400,000 clones, roughly 8% seen once. This sample stems from a study of beta chain features in type 1 diabetes. V shed 4 bases and J shed 1 base, with 15 bases lying between them. This CDR3 spans 16 amino acids. CDR1 and CDR2 from the germline V gene are LNHDA and SQIVND (reference sequence). The source is a woman between 18 and 29 years old in good health. The chain combines TRBV19 with TRBJ2-3; tentative D call: TRBD1 (8 bases). Specimen: central memory CD4+ T cells from blood. The CDR3 protein is CASSTNRGRGTDTQYF. The CDR3 region has the DNA TGTGCCAGTAGTACCAACAGGGGGAGGGGCACAGATACGCAGTATTTT.